A single sample is the source of the 27 T cell receptor beta chains below, sequenced in a study of regulatory T cells in long-lasting Graves disease. This sample's time point: newly diagnosed GD, antithyroid drugs for less than 3 months. The TCR library was made from RNA extracted from PBMCs. Arm-PCR with iRepertoire HTBI primers amplified the CDR3 regions for these TCR beta libraries. TCRdb used MiXCR to reprocess the multiplex PCR reads, holding one entry per CDR3 protein. The repertoire consists of about 540,000 distinct CDR3 sequences, with about 13% occurring once and the leading ten covering more than 8.5%. A further study also used this sample, focusing on T cells in Graves' hyperthyroidism and ophthalmopathy.

This sample comprised peripheral blood mononuclear cells (PBMCs), obtained at new diagnosis, from a patient treated with antithyroid drugs. The receptor source for this set is a man aged 25 to 40 with Graves disease.

This clonotype showed up many times. The genes are TRBV6-2 or TRBV6-3 and TRBJ2-7, with D perhaps TRBD1 or TRBD2 (5 bases each). Germline V gene data show CDR1 as MNHEY and CDR2 as SVGEGT. There are 13 residues in the CDR3. V lost 0 bases and J 3 bases, leaving 6 bases between the germline ends. CDR3: CASSYSGVYEQYF. In nucleotides, the CDR3 is TGTGCCAGCAGTTACTCGGGGGTCTACGAGCAGTACTTC.

This clonotype was picked up a small number of times. This rearrangement joins TRBV9 to TRBJ2-1, with 9 bases matching TRBD1. Trimming took 2 bases from V and 7 from J; bases not matched to a gene: 4. This CDR3 spans 14 amino acids. Germline-derived CDR1 and CDR2 are SGDLS and YYNGEE. The CDR3 nucleotides read TGTGCCAGCAGCGTTTCGGACAGGGGAAATGAGCAGTTCTTC. Translating gives CASSVSDRGNEQFF.

This clonotype was seen many times. The rearrangement links TRBV28 to TRBJ1-5; D ambiguous. Trimming pared 1 base from V and 3 bases from J, leaving 10 bases between. CDR3 size: 15 residues. CDR1 is MDHEN and CDR2 is SYDVKM in the germline V gene. The CDR3 bases are TGTGCCAGCAGTTTATCAGGCAGCCTCAATCAGCCCCAGCATTTT. Its translation: CASSLSGSLNQPQHF.

At least ten counts were recorded for this clonotype. The chain has TRBV9 and TRBJ2-1; no definite D call. V lost 0 bases and J 2 bases, leaving 15 bases between the germline ends. The CDR3 is made up of 17 amino acids. Germline CDR1 reads SGDLS; CDR2 reads YYNGEE. The CDR3 region is CASSVGLRARTYNEQFF. The CDR3 DNA reads TGTGCCAGCAGCGTAGGTCTAAGGGCCCGGACCTACAATGAGCAGTTCTTC.

This clonotype was counted at least ten times. This rearrangement joins TRBV12-3 or TRBV12-4 to TRBJ2-7; 15 bases are a match to TRBD2. CDR3 length equals 18 residues. V was clipped by 6 bases and J by 6 bases; unmatched bases: 15. The chain's CDR3 is CASRSLGTSGRMSAEQYF. CDR3 DNA sequence: TGTGCCAGCAGGTCCCTTGGGACTAGCGGGAGGATGTCTGCCGAGCAGTACTTC.

This clonotype appeared many times. The chain couples TRBV19 to TRBJ1-4, with 7 nucleotides matching TRBD1. Germline-derived CDR1 and CDR2 are LNHDA and SQIVND (reference sequence). Trimming removed 6 bases from V and 7 bases from J; junction bases left unmatched: 11. The CDR3 runs to 15 residues. DNA for the CDR3: TGTGCCAGTAGCCTTACTGGGGGACAGATTGAAAAACTGTTTTTT. Translated, it gives CASSLTGGQIEKLFF.

Ten or more counts support this clonotype. The chain has TRBV27 and TRBJ1-1; D possibly corresponds to TRBD1 (6 bases). The germline CDR1 and CDR2 sequences are MNHEY and SMNVEV (reference sequence). V was cut by 5 bases and J by 7 bases, with 14 bases left in between. This CDR3 is 13 amino acids long. This CDR3 reads CASSLGTIDEAFF. CDR3 in DNA: TGTGCCAGCAGTCTTGGGACAATCGATGAAGCTTTCTTT.

This clonotype was observed many times. The chain recombines TRBV5-1 with TRBJ1-1; D is uncertain. Trimming pared 4 bases from V and 11 bases from J, leaving 24 bases between. This CDR3 is 15 amino acids long. The germline gives CDR1 SGHRS, CDR2 YFSETQ. This CDR3 reads CASSNIPASREGAFF. CDR3 nucleotide sequence: TGCGCCAGCAGCAACATCCCTGCGTCCCGAGAAGGGGCTTTCTTT.

This clonotype was observed at least ten times. This chain uses TRBV12-3 or TRBV12-4 with TRBJ2-1; D is ambiguous. The CDR3 spans 13 residues. The germline V and J ends were trimmed by 7 bases and 7 bases, with 14 bases remaining between them. DNA for the CDR3: TGTGCCAGCAATGGCGGTTCCGGTAATGAGCAGTTCTTC. Amino acids: CASNGGSGNEQFF.

Remarks on this clonotype: This may be a read error, as it is one base from a much larger clone. The rearrangement uses TRBV20-1 and TRBJ2-2; the D call may be TRBD1 or TRBD2 (6 bases each). The CDR3 length is 12 residues. CDR1 is DFQATT and CDR2 is SNEGSKA in the germline V gene (reference sequence). In nucleotides, the CDR3 is TGCAGTGCTAGACCGGGACACGGGGGGCTGTTTTTT. Protein sequence: CSARPGHGGLFF.

This clonotype was detected only a few times. The chain couples TRBV5-5 to TRBJ1-2; D is undetermined. The CDR3 spans 15 residues. V shed 0 bases and J shed 1 base, with 10 bases lying between them. Germline CDR1 is SGHKS and CDR2 is YYEKEE (reference sequence). CDR3 loop: CASSLVSALNYGYTF. As DNA, the CDR3 is TGTGCCAGCAGCTTGGTGTCGGCTCTTAACTATGGCTACACCTTC.

This chain links TRBV24-1 with TRBJ2-3; 10 bases agree with TRBD1. The CDR3 totals 20 residues. Unmatched junction bases numbered 13, after V lost 2 bases and J lost 0 bases. Germline CDR1 is KGHDR and CDR2 is SFDVKD. DNA for the CDR3: TGTGCCACCAGTGATTCGGGACAGGGGAGTCCTAGCGGGAGCACAGATACGCAGTATTTT. Amino acids: CATSDSGQGSPSGSTDTQYF.

Many counts were recorded for this clonotype. The J gene is TRBJ2-1, the V gene TRBV28, with 8 positions matching TRBD1. Germline assignment: CDR1 MDHEN and CDR2 SYDVKM. V shed 5 bases and J 10 bases; nucleotides not matched to a gene: 13. This CDR3 region has 15 residues. In DNA, the CDR3 is TGTGCCAGCAGTAAACCATTCGGACAGGGACGCGAGCAGTTCTTC. Translation gives CASSKPFGQGREQFF.

The table lists this clonotype with a few counts. V gene TRBV12-3 or TRBV12-4 combines with J gene TRBJ2-3; no reliable D call. There are 14 residues in the CDR3. The ends were cut back, 3 bases at V and 0 bases at J, with 7 bases in the middle. CDR3 amino acids: CASSFSASTDTQYF. The CDR3 DNA is TGTGCCAGCAGTTTCTCAGCTAGCACAGATACGCAGTATTTT.

The rearrangement links TRBV15 to TRBJ2-6, with TRBD2 as a possible D gene (6 bases). Germline assignment: CDR1 LNHNV and CDR2 YYDKDF (reference sequence). This CDR3 is 18 amino acids long. V was trimmed by 0 bases and J by 0 bases, leaving 12 bases between them. CDR3 amino acids: CATSRDWDGSSGANVLTF. CDR3 sequence (DNA): TGTGCCACCAGCAGAGATTGGGACGGGAGCTCTGGGGCCAACGTCCTGACTTTC.

This clonotype was counted many times. The chain employs TRBV6-2 or TRBV6-3 and TRBJ2-1; the D is unclear. This CDR3 is built from 13 residues. The germline V gene has CDR1 MNHEY and CDR2 SVGEGT. Trimming stripped 7 bases from V and 0 bases from J, with 7 bases between. This CDR3 is CASKASSYNEQFF. The CDR3 nucleotides read TGTGCCAGCAAGGCCAGCTCCTACAATGAGCAGTTCTTC.

This clonotype came up many times. CDR3 region: CASTLGNTYEQYF. CDR3 in DNA: TGTGCCAGCACCTTGGGCAACACCTACGAGCAGTACTTC. V gene TRBV13 combines with J gene TRBJ2-7; D not certain. Trimming took off 7 bases at V and 2 bases at J, with 12 bases between the two ends. This CDR3 has 13 residues. Germline-derived CDR1 and CDR2 are PRHDT and FYEKMQ (reference sequence).

This clonotype showed up many times. The genes are TRBV12-3 or TRBV12-4 and TRBJ1-1, with D uncertain. Trimming took off 5 bases at V and 4 bases at J, with 11 bases between the two ends. This CDR3 region has 13 residues. The CDR3 DNA reads as TGTGCCAGCAGTCCCCGGGGTGTCACTGAAGCTTTCTTT. Amino acid sequence: CASSPRGVTEAFF.

This clonotype was seen at least ten times. V and J are TRBV28 and TRBJ1-1; possibly TRBD1 for D (6 bases). CDR3 length equals 13 residues. V dropped 6 bases and J dropped 4 bases, with 12 bases sitting between them. Germline loops: CDR1 MDHEN, CDR2 SYDVKM. CDR3 residues: CASSLIQGTEAFF. CDR3 DNA sequence: TGTGCCAGCAGCCTAATACAGGGCACTGAAGCTTTCTTT.

This clonotype came up many times. V gene TRBV6-1 combines with J gene TRBJ1-2, with no clear D. Germline CDR1 MNHNS, CDR2 SASEGT. The CDR3 has 12 residues. Trimming stripped 6 bases from V and 1 base from J, with 6 bases between. CDR3 in DNA: TGTGCCAGCAGAGGACTTAACTATGGCTACACCTTC. Its translation: CASRGLNYGYTF.

This clonotype was counted at least ten times. The chain combines TRBV20-1 with TRBJ2-5; a possible D gene is TRBD2 (6 bases). The CDR3 runs 16 residues. The germline gives CDR1 DFQATT, CDR2 SNEGSKA (reference sequence). V lost 4 bases and J lost 5, with 23 bases in between. The CDR3 is CSATPQSGAGRETQYF. CDR3 nucleotide sequence: TGCAGTGCTACCCCCCAATCCGGGGCGGGAAGGGAGACCCAGTACTTC.

This clonotype has ten or more counts. The chain couples TRBV6-1 to TRBJ2-2; 9 nucleotides align to TRBD2. V lost 5 bases and J lost 4; bases outside the gene matches: 14. This CDR3 has 18 amino acids. Germline V lookup: CDR1 MNHNS, CDR2 SASEGT. CDR3 loop: CASSKWSVAGEVTGELFF. CDR3 nucleotides: TGTGCCAGCAGTAAGTGGTCGGTAGCGGGAGAGGTCACCGGGGAGCTGTTTTTT.

Only a few counts were recorded for this clonotype. V usage is TRBV18 and J usage is TRBJ1-3; D unresolved. Deletions cut 4 bases from V and 9 bases from J, with 13 bases between. Germline V gene lookup returns CDR1 KGHSH and CDR2 LQKENI. This CDR3 region has 13 residues. CDR3: CASSLPTSTTIYF. The CDR3 DNA follows: TGTGCCAGCTCACTCCCAACCTCCACCACCATATATTTT.

This rearrangement joins TRBV15 to TRBJ2-2; 7 bases agree with TRBD1. There are 14 residues in the CDR3. Germline V gives CDR1 LNHNV, CDR2 YYDKDF (reference sequence). After removal of 11 bases from V and 5 bases from J, the junction contained 11 bases not matched to a gene. CDR3 sequence: CAADPDRVTGELFF. In DNA, the CDR3 is TGTGCCGCCGACCCCGACAGGGTGACCGGGGAGCTGTTTTTT. The entire variable domain, with the rest obtained from reference TRBV15 and TRBJ2-2, is as follows: DAMVIQNPRYQVTQFGKPVTLSCSQTLNHNVMYWYQQKSSQAPKLLFHYYDKDFNNEADTPDNFQSRRPNTSFCFLDIRSPGLGDTAMYLCAADPDRVTGELFFGEGSRLTVL.

This clonotype was picked up a small number of times. The chain carries TRBV7-2 and TRBJ2-7, with 7 positions matching TRBD1. The germline V gene has CDR1 SGHTA and CDR2 FQGNSA. The CDR3 totals 15 residues. J gave up 3 bases and V 2 bases, and 7 bases lay outside the gene matches. The CDR3 region has the DNA TGTGCCAGCAGCTTAATACAGGGGCAGGTCTACGAGCAGTACTTC. The encoded protein is CASSLIQGQVYEQYF.

The count of this clonotype is one. A read error may be the cause here, since a much bigger clone is one base away. This chain links TRBV25-1 with TRBJ2-1, with 8 nucleotides matching TRBD2. The V gene's germline CDR1 is MGHDK and CDR2 SYGVNS. The CDR3 runs 14 residues. J was trimmed by 10 bases and V by 6 bases; bases with no gene match: 11. The CDR3 sequence: CASRKGAGAYEQFF. The CDR3 DNA sequence: TGTGCCAGCAGAAAGGGAGCGGGGGCCTACGAGCAGTTCTTC.

For this clonotype: This may stem from a read error, because a much larger clone lies one nucleotide away. The chain combines TRBV10-1 with TRBJ2-7; unclear D gene. The V and J ends lost 5 bases and 2 bases respectively, with 13 bases between them. Germline assignment: CDR1 WNHNN and CDR2 SYGVQD (reference sequence). The CDR3 totals 14 residues. CDR3 region: CASSCSGRTYEQYF. CDR3 coding DNA: TGCGCCAGCAGTTGTTCAGGCCGCACCTACGAGCAGTACTTC.